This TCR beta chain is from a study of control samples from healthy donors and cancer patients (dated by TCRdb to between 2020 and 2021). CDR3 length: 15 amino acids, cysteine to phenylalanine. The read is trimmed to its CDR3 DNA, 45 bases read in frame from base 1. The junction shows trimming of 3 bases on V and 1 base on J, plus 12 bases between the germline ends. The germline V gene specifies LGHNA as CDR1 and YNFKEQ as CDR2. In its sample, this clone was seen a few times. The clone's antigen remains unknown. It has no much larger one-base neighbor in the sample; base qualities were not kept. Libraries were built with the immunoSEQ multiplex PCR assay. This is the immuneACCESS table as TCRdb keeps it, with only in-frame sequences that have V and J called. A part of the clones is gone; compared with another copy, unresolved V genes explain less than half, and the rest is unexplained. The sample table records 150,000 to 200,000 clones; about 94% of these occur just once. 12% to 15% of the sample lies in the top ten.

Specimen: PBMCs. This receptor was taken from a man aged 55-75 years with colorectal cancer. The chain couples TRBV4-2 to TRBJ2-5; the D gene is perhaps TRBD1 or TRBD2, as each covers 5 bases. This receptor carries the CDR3 CASSQTGTSQETQYF. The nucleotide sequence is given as TGTGCCAGCAGCCAGACCGGGACCAGCCAAGAGACCCAGTACTTC.